The 17 T cell receptor beta chains listed next were all sequenced from one sample in a study of molecular identifiers for immune sequencing clone quantification. TCRdb re-analysed the PCR reads in MiXCR, keeping a single row per CDR3 protein. The data show around 460,000 distinct CDR3 sequences, about 20% seen once. Sequencing input: naive CD8+ T cells from blood, with Jurkat cell RNA spiked in. This sample's subset: FACS-sorted CD8+CD4-CCR7+CD45RA+ naive T cells. All receptors derive from a human donor in good health. Some libraries in this study had Jurkat cell RNA spiked in.

The table lists this clonotype with many counts. The chain uses TRBV5-1 and TRBJ1-1, with D perhaps matching TRBD1 (6 bases). CDR3 length: 18 amino acids. Germline-derived CDR1 and CDR2 are SGHRS and YFSETQ. V lost 0 bases and J 5 bases, leaving 23 bases between the germline ends. CDR3 DNA sequence: TGCGCCAGCAGCTTGGCTGTAGGTGGGGGCTGGCTGGAGACTGAAGCTTTCTTT. Translating gives CASSLAVGGGWLETEAFF.

J is TRBJ1-1 and V is TRBV7-8, with a tentative D call TRBD1 (5 bases). The CDR3 contains 16 residues. The V and J ends lost 5 bases and 2 bases respectively, with 18 bases between them. The germline CDR1 and CDR2 sequences are SGHVS and FQNEAQ. CDR3 region: CASSPRVMGDNTEAFF. CDR3 in DNA: TGTGCCAGCAGCCCTCGTGTGATGGGGGATAACACTGAAGCTTTCTTT.

In this sample, this clonotype turned up many times. This chain links TRBV24-1 with TRBJ1-1; D perhaps matches TRBD1 (6 bases). Germline CDR1 reads KGHDR; CDR2 reads SFDVKD. Trimming took 7 bases from V and 5 from J, leaving 13 bases between them. The CDR3 spans 13 residues. CDR3 sequence reads: CATRAGARTEAFF. The CDR3 DNA follows: TGTGCCACCAGGGCGGGGGCGCGTACTGAAGCTTTCTTT.

Points on this clonotype: It may be a read error: a sequence one base away is much more abundant. The CDR3 sequence is CASSFAGTTATQYF. The CDR3 DNA is TGTGCCAGCAGTTTTGCCGGGACCACAGCTACGCAGTATTTT. The chain links TRBV12-3 or TRBV12-4 to TRBJ2-3; D may be TRBD1 or TRBD2 (5 bases each). The CDR3 sequence is 14 residues long.

Ten or more counts support this clonotype. The chain employs TRBV28 and TRBJ1-1, with D uncertain. The CDR3 has 12 residues. The V gene lost 1 base and the J gene lost 7 bases, with 7 bases spanning the gap. CDR1 and CDR2 (germline): MDHEN, SYDVKM. The CDR3 is CASSLSALEAFF. The DNA for the CDR3 is TGTGCCAGCAGTTTATCAGCACTTGAAGCTTTCTTT.

The J gene is TRBJ2-7, the V gene TRBV4-1; D could derive from TRBD1 or TRBD2 (6 bases each). V was shortened by 4 bases and J by 2 bases, with 18 bases between the two germline ends. Germline V gene sequence: CDR1 MGHRA, CDR2 YSYEKL. The CDR3 runs to 16 residues. CDR3 nucleotides: TGCGCCAGCAGCCCCCTGGGGGGCAGGGCAGCCTACGAGCAGTACTTC. It yields the protein CASSPLGGRAAYEQYF.

Of note for this clonotype: A much larger clone lies a single base off, so this may be a read error. This chain connects TRBV2 to TRBJ2-7, with D unresolved. CDR1 and CDR2 (germline): SNHLY, FYNNEI. The CDR3 runs to 12 residues. In DNA form, the CDR3 reads TGTGCCGGCAGTGAAGCGCTGGGCGAGCAGTACTTC. It translates to CAGSEALGEQYF.

V is TRBV12-5 and J is TRBJ2-3; 10 bases map to TRBD2. V dropped 6 bases and J dropped 3; count of bases not matched to a gene: 12. CDR1 and CDR2 from the germline V gene are LGHNT and FRNRAP. The CDR3 runs to 17 residues. In DNA, the CDR3 is TGTGCTAGTGGCTCCTCTGGACTAGCGGAGAGTACAGATACGCAGTATTTT. Translating it yields CASGSSGLAESTDTQYF. The full variable domain, rest sourced from reference TRBV12-5 and TRBJ2-3, is DARVTQTPRHKVTEMGQEVTMRCQPILGHNTVFWYRQTMMQGLELLAYFRNRAPLDDSGMPKDRFSAEMPDATLATLKIQPSEPRDSAVYFCASGSSGLAESTDTQYFGPGTRLTVL.

In this sample, this clonotype turned up many times. The genes are TRBV30 and TRBJ2-4; TRBD1 aligns across 12 bases. The J segment lost 9 bases and the V segment lost 0 bases, leaving 3 bases of the junction unmatched. Germline CDR1 is GTSNPN and CDR2 is SVGIG (reference sequence). The CDR3 is made up of 14 amino acids. The CDR3 sequence is CAWSVLGQGAIQYF. CDR3 DNA: TGTGCCTGGAGTGTATTGGGACAGGGGGCCATTCAGTACTTC.

This clonotype was detected ten times or more. CDR3 residues: CASSEGLAGGEDTQYF. The CDR3 nucleotides read TGTGCCAGCAGCGAGGGACTAGCGGGAGGGGAGGATACGCAGTATTTT. This rearrangement joins TRBV7-3 to TRBJ2-3, with TRBD2 matching 16 bases. Trimming cost V 5 bases and J 6 bases; bases outside gene matches: 5. Germline CDR1 and CDR2: SGHTA and FQGTGA. The CDR3 covers 16 residues. Filled out from reference TRBV7-3 and TRBJ2-3, the complete variable domain reads GAGVSQTPSNKVTEKGKYVELRCDPISGHTALYWYRQSLGQGPEFLIYFQGTGAADDSGLPNDRFFAVRPEGSVSTLKIQRTERGDSAVYLCASSEGLAGGEDTQYFGPGTRLTVL.

At least ten counts were recorded for this clonotype. The chain employs TRBV20-1 and TRBJ1-5; D gene ambiguous. This CDR3 region has 14 residues. V shed 3 bases and J shed 2 bases, with 11 bases lying between them. CDR1 is DFQATT and CDR2 is SNEGSKA in the germline V gene (reference sequence). The CDR3 sequence is CSARAWGGNQPQHF. CDR3 nucleotide sequence: TGCAGTGCTAGGGCCTGGGGTGGCAATCAGCCCCAGCATTTT.

This clonotype was counted ten times or more. The chain couples TRBV5-4 to TRBJ1-1; D gene ambiguous. Germline assignment: CDR1 SGHNT and CDR2 YYREEE (reference sequence). Trimming pared 2 bases from V and 4 bases from J, leaving 9 bases between. The CDR3 loop spans 13 amino acids. The chain's CDR3 is CASSFGVSTEAFF. The CDR3 bases are TGTGCCAGCAGCTTTGGGGTGTCCACTGAAGCTTTCTTT. Filled out from reference TRBV5-4 and TRBJ1-1, the complete variable domain reads ETGVTQSPTHLIKTRGQQVTLRCSSQSGHNTVSWYQQALGQGPQFIFQYYREEENGRGNFPPRFSGLQFPNYSSELNVNALELDDSALYLCASSFGVSTEAFFGQGTRLTVV.

With regard to this clonotype: A much larger clone differs by one base, so this may be a read error. The chain is built from TRBV7-2 and TRBJ2-7; D gene ambiguous. Germline CDR1 SGHTA, CDR2 FQGNSA. This CDR3 is 14 amino acids long. The CDR3 spells CACSDGRNSYEQYF. CDR3 nucleotides: TGTGCCTGCAGCGACGGCCGGAACTCCTACGAGCAGTACTTC.

This clonotype was counted a few times. This chain uses TRBV20-1 with TRBJ2-7, with 13 bases that match TRBD2. Germline-derived CDR1 and CDR2 are DFQATT and SNEGSKA (reference sequence). The CDR3 sequence is 16 residues long. J was trimmed by 4 bases and V by 4 bases; bases with no gene match: 10. In DNA, the CDR3 is TGCAGTGCTATCTCTAGTACTAGCGGGAGGGCTTACGAGCAGTACTTC. This encodes CSAISSTSGRAYEQYF.

The CDR3 here is CASSEWPSGSGTDTQYF. CDR3 nucleotides: TGTGCCAGCAGTGAATGGCCTAGCGGGAGTGGCACAGATACGCAGTATTTT. The V gene is TRBV2, the J gene TRBJ2-3; 10 bases map to TRBD2. Germline CDR1 reads SNHLY; CDR2 reads FYNNEI. This CDR3 is built from 17 residues. Losses at the gene ends were 2 bases for V and 1 base for J; bases not matched to a gene: 6.

This sequence joins TRBV4-3 and TRBJ2-1; a possible D gene is TRBD1 (6 bases). V shed 5 bases and J shed 2 bases, with 10 bases lying between them. In germline, CDR1 is LGHNA, CDR2 YSLEER. The CDR3 sequence is 14 residues long. CDR3 protein: CASSSGEPYNEQFF. DNA of the CDR3: TGCGCCAGCAGCTCAGGGGAACCCTACAATGAGCAGTTCTTC.

Regarding this clonotype: This could be a read error, since a much larger clone is one nucleotide away. The rearrangement uses TRBV7-9 and TRBJ2-3, with 8 positions matching TRBD2. In germline, CDR1 is SEHNR, CDR2 FQNEAQ (reference sequence). V lost 5 bases to trimming and J lost 1 base; unmatched junction nucleotides: 8. This CDR3 is 16 amino acids long. The CDR3: CASSPEAGVGTDTQYF. For the CDR3, the DNA is TGTGCCAGCAGCCCCGAAGCGGGAGTGGGCACAGATACGCAGTATTTT.